The entry below describes one T cell receptor (beta chain). Germline CDR1 reads SQVTM; CDR2 reads ANQGSEA. Trimming took off 2 bases at V and 1 base at J, with 7 bases between the two ends. CDR3 size: 13 residues. As handled by the study authors: Counts of nucleated cells, estimated from reference gene primer amplification, were obtained. This table comes from immunoSEQ multiplex PCR, and its TCRdb copy is limited to in-frame clones, with some not included. That table furnishes V, J and clone size, whereas the DNA furnished D and trimming. The data contain roughly 250,000 clones, more than 80% of them seen just once; the ten biggest clones take up approximately 4%. The data originate from a study of blood T cell repertoires in COVID-19. Across the study: Italy, Spain and the United States were the sources of the convalescent and acute COVID-19 samples. PBMCs, B-cell-depleted T cells, or T cells were the source of the cDNA or gDNA that made up the material.

The clonotype comes from a woman aged 40 to 50 with acute or convalescent COVID-19. Material: peripheral blood. The chain has TRBV29-1 and TRBJ2-3; D is uncertain. CDR3 DNA sequence: TGCAGCGTTGAACCCTCCCGCACAGATACGCAGTATTTT. This sequence encodes CSVEPSRTDTQYF.